This TCR beta chain was obtained from a study of vaccination and CD4 T cells after COVID-19. Sequencing of the DNA from cultured CD4+ T cells was carried out with the Oncomine TCR Beta short-read assay. TCRdb reanalysed the PCR reads using MiXCR and keeps one entry per CDR3 protein. The sample holds about 15,000 distinct CDR3 sequences; about 30% are singletons and the top ten take about a tenth. Treatment indicated: roughly 10-day PBMC culture with coronavirus spike peptide pools or control peptides (ViraFEST assay). The V gene lost 4 bases and the J gene lost 8 bases, with 19 bases spanning the gap. This CDR3 contains 15 residues. Germline V CDR1 and CDR2: SGDLS, YYNGEE. With respect to this clonotype: Its antigen is undetermined.

The chain employs TRBV9 and TRBJ2-1; tentative D call: TRBD1 (6 bases). The TCR comes from a human donor who had recovered from COVID-19. The sequences come from CD4+ T cells from blood, cultured in vitro, collected after SARS-CoV-2 vaccination. The CDR3 sequence: CASSTRQVEVDEQFF. CDR3 in DNA: TGTGCCAGCAGCACCCGACAGGTGGAGGTGGATGAGCAGTTCTTC.